These 24 T cell receptor beta chains were sequenced from one sample in a study of cytomegalovirus exposure and HLA in healthy donors. Some clones are missing from TCRdb's copy, which holds only in-frame ones; the method was immunoSEQ multiplex PCR. The sample contains a few hundred thousand clones, 80% to 95% of which appear only once. The sample taken for sequencing was PBMCs. These receptors were collected from a woman younger than 45 in good health and CMV-seronegative.

V and J are TRBV11-2 and TRBJ1-4, with D uncertain. CDR1 is SGHAT and CDR2 is FQNNGV in the germline V gene. Trimming left V 1 base short and J 3 bases short, with 12 bases between. This CDR3 is built from 16 residues. The CDR3 spells CASSLVVGSSNEKLFF. The CDR3 nucleotides are TGTGCCAGCAGCTTAGTGGTAGGCAGCTCTAATGAAAAACTGTTTTTT.

The CDR3 is CASSKLRVTNEKLFF. The CDR3, as DNA: TGTGCCAGCAGCAAGCTCAGAGTAACTAATGAAAAACTGTTTTTT. The V gene is TRBV28, the J gene TRBJ1-4; D unresolved. Trimming stripped 6 bases from V and 1 base from J, with 12 bases between. The length of the CDR3 is 15 residues. The germline V gene has CDR1 MDHEN and CDR2 SYDVKM.

This chain connects TRBV29-1 to TRBJ2-7; 14 positions agree with TRBD2. The CDR3 has 16 amino acids. Looked up from germline, CDR1 is SQVTM and CDR2 is ANQGSEA. V lost 3 bases and J lost 0; bases outside the gene matches: 4. For the CDR3, the DNA is TGCAGCGTTGAGGGGGGACTAGCGGGGGTCTCCTACGAGCAGTACTTC. Protein: CSVEGGLAGVSYEQYF.

The chain uses TRBV9 and TRBJ2-5; unclear D gene. Trimming took 0 bases from V and 2 from J, leaving 5 bases between them. The CDR3 spans 13 residues. The germline V gene has CDR1 SGDLS and CDR2 YYNGEE. The CDR3 region is CASSVDSQETQYF. CDR3 nucleotides: TGTGCCAGCAGCGTAGACAGTCAAGAGACCCAGTACTTC.

The gene calls are TRBV19 and TRBJ2-2, with TRBD2 matching over 9 bases. Trimming cost V 3 bases and J 5 bases; bases outside gene matches: 4. The CDR3 covers 15 residues. In germline, CDR1 is LNHDA, CDR2 SQIVND (reference sequence). DNA of the CDR3: TGTGCCAGTAGTATTTTAGCGGGAGTTACCGGGGAGCTGTTTTTT. Protein sequence: CASSILAGVTGELFF.

The V gene is TRBV7-9, the J gene TRBJ2-1; 7 nucleotides line up with TRBD1. The CDR3 consists of 15 residues. Trimming took 2 bases from V and 2 from J; bases not matched to a gene: 3. Germline lookup yields CDR1 SEHNR and CDR2 FQNEAQ (reference sequence). CDR3 bases: TGTGCCAGCAGCTTACCTACAGGGGCCTACAATGAGCAGTTCTTC. This codes for CASSLPTGAYNEQFF.

The rearrangement uses TRBV4-2 and TRBJ2-2, with 14 bases lining up with TRBD2. Trimming cost V 1 base and J 5 bases; bases outside gene matches: 9. Germline V lookup: CDR1 LGHNA, CDR2 YNFKEQ. CDR3 length equals 19 residues. CDR3 in amino acids: CASSQVRSGLAGATGELFF. CDR3 DNA: TGTGCCAGCAGCCAAGTCCGTTCGGGACTAGCGGGAGCTACCGGGGAGCTGTTTTTT.

About this clone: The same CDR3 can be traced to other DNA sequences in this sample. This chain joins TRBV11-3 and TRBJ2-1, with D hard to call. Trimming pared 1 base from V and 5 bases from J, leaving 6 bases between. CDR1 SGHNT and CDR2 YENEEA come from the germline V gene. CDR3 length: 13 residues. The CDR3 sequence: CASSLGRNNEQFF. The CDR3, as DNA: TGTGCCAGCAGCTTAGGGCGGAACAATGAGCAGTTCTTC.

The genes are TRBV9 and TRBJ2-3, with a tentative D call TRBD1 (6 bases). Trimming stripped 0 bases from V and 5 bases from J, with 13 bases between. The CDR3 runs 15 residues. Per the germline V gene, CDR1 is SGDLS and CDR2 is YYNGEE. Here the CDR3 reads CASSVDGTPRDTQYF. CDR3 nucleotides: TGTGCCAGCAGCGTAGACGGGACACCCCGAGATACGCAGTATTTT.

The chain has TRBV7-9 and TRBJ2-7; no definite D call. The CDR3 spans 14 residues. Germline-derived CDR1 and CDR2 are SEHNR and FQNEAQ (reference sequence). The V gene lost 1 base and the J gene lost 2 bases, with 9 bases spanning the gap. The CDR3 coding sequence is TGTGCCAGCAGCTTAGTGGCAGTACCCTACGAGCAGTACTTC. It specifies CASSLVAVPYEQYF.

The chain combines TRBV13 with TRBJ2-7; 8 bases line up with TRBD2. Germline CDR1 reads PRHDT; CDR2 reads FYEKMQ (reference sequence). CDR3 length: 16 residues. V dropped 2 bases and J dropped 2; count of bases not matched to a gene: 8. The CDR3 DNA reads TGTGCCAGCAGCTTACGCACTAGCGGAGAGACCTACGAGCAGTACTTC. Translating it yields CASSLRTSGETYEQYF.

This rearrangement joins TRBV11-2 to TRBJ1-1; 7 positions agree with TRBD1. The V gene's germline CDR1 is SGHAT and CDR2 FQNNGV. V shed 6 bases, J shed 8 bases, and the junction held 3 bases outside the gene matches. The CDR3 is made up of 11 amino acids. CDR3 amino acids: CASSSGGEAFF. In DNA form, the CDR3 reads TGTGCCAGCAGTTCAGGGGGGGAAGCTTTCTTT.

The V gene is TRBV18, the J gene TRBJ2-7; D is possibly TRBD2 (5 bases). The CDR3 has 14 amino acids. From germline, CDR1 is KGHSH and CDR2 LQKENI. Between the trimmed V and J ends, which lost 6 bases and 5 bases, there was a span of 17 bases. CDR3 sequence (DNA): TGTGCCAGCTCGCCCGGGATATCGCTCCACGAGCAGTACTTC. Its translation is CASSPGISLHEQYF.

This clone turned up a few times. The V gene is TRBV7-9, the J gene TRBJ2-7; 14 bases are shared with TRBD2. Germline V CDR1 and CDR2: SEHNR, FQNEAQ (reference sequence). J was trimmed by 6 bases and V by 3 bases; bases with no gene match: 4. The CDR3 loop spans 15 amino acids. This CDR3 is CASSLTGTSGSEQYF. The CDR3 DNA is TGTGCCAGCAGCTTGACAGGGACTAGCGGGAGCGAGCAGTACTTC.

This chain links TRBV4-2 with TRBJ1-2, with 10 positions matching TRBD1. The ends lost 4 bases at V and 2 bases at J; junction bases unmatched: 7. CDR3 length: 16 residues. Germline V CDR1 and CDR2: LGHNA, YNFKEQ. The CDR3 protein is CASSLATGGTNYGYTF. CDR3 DNA: TGTGCCAGCAGCCTCGCGACAGGGGGCACCAACTATGGCTACACCTTC.

The V and J genes are TRBV27 and TRBJ2-7; 15 bases fit TRBD2. CDR1 MNHEY and CDR2 SMNVEV come from the germline V gene (reference sequence). CDR3 length equals 19 residues. Trimming removed 4 bases from V and 1 base from J; junction bases left unmatched: 11. Here the CDR3 DNA reads TGTGCCAGCAGTTCCACGTTTGGACTAGCGGGAGGGTGGTCCTACGAGCAGTACTTC. Its protein product is CASSSTFGLAGGWSYEQYF.

The J gene is TRBJ1-3, the V gene TRBV5-1; 7 bases map to TRBD1. CDR1 and CDR2 (germline): SGHRS, YFSETQ. V trimming: 0 bases; J trimming: 6 bases; junction bases outside the gene matches: 6. This CDR3 has 15 residues. The CDR3 spells CASSLGQGMENTIYF. CDR3 in DNA: TGCGCCAGCAGCTTGGGACAGGGTATGGAAAACACCATATATTTT. The full variable domain, with the rest looked up from reference TRBV5-1 and TRBJ1-3, is KAGVTQTPRYLIKTRGQQVTLSCSPISGHRSVSWYQQTPGQGLQFLFEYFSETQRNKGNFPGRFSGRQFSNSRSEMNVSTLELGDSALYLCASSLGQGMENTIYFGEGSWLTVV.

The V call is TRBV10-3, the J call TRBJ2-7; D might be TRBD1 (5 bases). The CDR3 sequence is 13 residues long. V was pared by 5 bases and J by 3 bases, with 11 bases between. The V gene's germline CDR1 is ENHRY and CDR2 SYGVKD. The CDR3 loop is CAISWARDYEQYF. CDR3 sequence (DNA): TGTGCCATCAGTTGGGCCAGGGACTACGAGCAGTACTTC.

This clone has a single count. The chain combines TRBV6-5 with TRBJ2-2; no definite D call. Germline loops: CDR1 MNHEY, CDR2 SVGAGI. Trimming removed 8 bases from V and 5 bases from J, with 6 bases in between. There are 11 residues in the CDR3. This CDR3 reads CASRRTGELFF. The CDR3 DNA is TGTGCCAGCCGGCGGACCGGGGAGCTGTTTTTT.

The chain recombines TRBV2 with TRBJ2-7; no clear D. V lost 7 bases, J lost 2 bases, and 12 bases lay in between. The germline V gene encodes CDR1 SNHLY and CDR2 FYNNEI. This CDR3 has 13 amino acids. The CDR3 loop reads CASKVDGTYEQYF. CDR3 nucleotides: TGTGCCAGCAAGGTGGATGGGACCTACGAGCAGTACTTC.

The chain carries TRBV14 and TRBJ2-7, with a possible D match to TRBD2 (6 bases). V lost 3 bases to trimming and J lost 0 bases, with 15 bases between them. Germline values: CDR1 SGHDN, CDR2 FVKESK. CDR3 length: 16 amino acids. The CDR3 DNA sequence: TGTGCCAGCAGCCAGGGCCTAGCGTCCAGCTCCTACGAGCAGTACTTC. Translation: CASSQGLASSSYEQYF.

The chain couples TRBV7-2 to TRBJ2-7, with TRBD2 matching 8 bases. CDR1 and CDR2 from the germline V gene are SGHTA and FQGNSA. The CDR3 contains 15 residues. Losses at the gene ends were 2 bases for V and 3 bases for J; bases not matched to a gene: 6. The DNA of the CDR3 is TGTGCCAGCAGCTTAACCGGGACTAGAAACTACGAGCAGTACTTC. As protein: CASSLTGTRNYEQYF.

About this clone itself: A read error may account for a junction end that differs from germline. The same CDR3 also results from other DNA sequences found in this sample. V gene TRBV27 combines with J gene TRBJ2-7; the D gene is possibly TRBD1 (5 bases). The CDR3 is 12 residues long. CDR1 and CDR2 (germline): MNHEY, SMNVEV (reference sequence). CDR3 in DNA: TGTGCCAGCAGTTTATCGGGGCTTAACCTTTTCTTC. Its protein is CASSLSGLNLFF.

The J gene is TRBJ2-7, the V gene TRBV5-6; TRBD2 matches at 8 bases. Trimming at V came to 7 bases and at J to 1 base, leaving 13 bases not matched to a gene. This CDR3 has 16 amino acids. CDR1 and CDR2 from the germline V gene are SGHDT and YYEEEE. The chain's CDR3 is CASSYTTGTSSYEQYF. DNA of the CDR3: TGTGCCAGCTCATATACCACCGGGACTAGTTCCTACGAGCAGTACTTC.